The 9 T cell receptor beta chains listed next were all sequenced from one sample in a study of blood T cells in healthy people across ages. Combining a sample-barcoded 5' primer with a J-beta primer mix, a second PCR ran for roughly 6 to 12 cycles. TCRdb re-derived calls from the 5' RACE reads in MiXCR, one entry per CDR3 protein. The top ten hold approximately 4% of the sample, which has approximately 800,000 distinct CDR3 sequences, around 25% seen once. This sample also appeared in a second study, on T cells of mothers and their children.

Sequences were obtained from blood. All receptors derive from a boy between 10 and 17 years old in good health.

This clonotype has at least ten counts. J is TRBJ2-7 and V is TRBV2; TRBD2 is a possible D gene (6 bases). The CDR3 sequence is 12 residues long. Germline CDR1 reads SNHLY; CDR2 reads FYNNEI. V shed 8 bases and J shed 6 bases, with 14 bases lying between them. The CDR3 sequence is CASELQGGEQYF. The CDR3 DNA sequence: TGTGCCAGCGAACTCCAGGGAGGCGAGCAGTACTTC.

The rearrangement joins TRBV9 to TRBJ2-5; TRBD2 matches at 7 bases. The CDR3 sequence is 14 residues long. The V and J ends lost 2 bases and 8 bases, in that order; junction bases with no gene match: 9. Per the germline V gene, CDR1 is SGDLS and CDR2 is YYNGEE. In nucleotides, the CDR3 is TGTGCCAGCAGCGTGGGCGGGGGTCCCGGCACCCAGTACTTC. Translating gives CASSVGGGPGTQYF.

This clonotype was observed a few times. V is TRBV29-1 and J is TRBJ2-3; D unresolved. The CDR3 has 12 amino acids. Germline loops: CDR1 SQVTM, CDR2 ANQGSEA. V was clipped by 2 bases and J by 2 bases, with 5 bases between them. CDR3 sequence: CSVELPTDTQYF. CDR3 bases: TGCAGCGTTGAACTCCCCACAGATACGCAGTATTTT.

This clonotype has at least ten counts. The chain carries TRBV28 and TRBJ2-5; D may be TRBD1 (5 bases). The germline V gene encodes CDR1 MDHEN and CDR2 SYDVKM. The V and J ends lost 4 bases and 7 bases respectively, with 10 bases between them. This CDR3 comprises 12 residues. The CDR3 DNA reads TGTGCCAGCAGTTCCGGAACAGGGACCCAGTACTTC. The encoded protein is CASSSGTGTQYF. The full variable domain, completed using reference TRBV28 and TRBJ2-5, is DVKVTQSSRYLVKRTGEKVFLECVQDMDHENMFWYRQDPGLGLRLIYFSYDVKMKEKGDIPEGYSVSREKKERFSLILESASTNQTSMYLCASSSGTGTQYFGPGTRLLVL.

This chain joins TRBV20-1 and TRBJ2-7, with 8 bases aligning to TRBD2. CDR3 size: 16 residues. V lost 0 bases to trimming and J lost 3 bases; unmatched junction nucleotides: 10. Germline CDR1 and CDR2: DFQATT and SNEGSKA (reference sequence). The CDR3 bases are TGCAGTGCTAGAGATTTGGGGGGGACTAGTGGCTACGAGCAGTACTTC. Translation gives CSARDLGGTSGYEQYF.

This clonotype has only a few counts. The rearrangement links TRBV5-1 to TRBJ2-7; D gene unclear. V was pared by 0 bases and J by 1 base, with 14 bases between. Germline V gene lookup returns CDR1 SGHRS and CDR2 YFSETQ. CDR3 length equals 16 residues. CDR3 nucleotides: TGCGCCAGCAGCTTGGTGGCGGCGATTCCTTCCTACGAGCAGTACTTC. Its protein product is CASSLVAAIPSYEQYF.

Only a few counts were recorded for this clonotype. The chain recombines TRBV24-1 with TRBJ1-2, with 12 nucleotides matching TRBD1. The length of the CDR3 is 17 residues. V dropped 4 bases and J dropped 6; count of bases not matched to a gene: 11. Germline V lookup: CDR1 KGHDR, CDR2 SFDVKD. CDR3 DNA: TGTGCCACCAGTGACCCCTGGGACAGGGGGCGCGGAAATGGCTACACCTTC. It is translated as CATSDPWDRGRGNGYTF.

This chain joins TRBV9 and TRBJ1-4; D might be TRBD1 (5 bases). The CDR3 runs 15 residues. Trimming took 4 bases from V and 7 from J, leaving 17 bases between them. Per germline, CDR1 SGDLS and CDR2 YYNGEE. CDR3 protein: CASSPTEGLGEKLFF. For the CDR3, the DNA is TGTGCCAGCAGCCCGACAGAAGGGCTCGGTGAAAAACTGTTTTTT.

The chain links TRBV19 to TRBJ1-2, with a weak D call TRBD1 (6 bases). The CDR3 has 13 residues. The V gene's germline CDR1 is LNHDA and CDR2 SQIVND (reference sequence). V lost 6 bases to trimming and J lost 4 bases, with 12 bases between them. The CDR3 DNA follows: TGTGCCAGTAGGGGGGGCGCGGGCTATGGCTACACCTTC. Translation gives CASRGGAGYGYTF.